The 5 T cell receptor beta chains reported below all come from one sample, sequenced in a study of blood T cell repertoires in COVID-19. Measured with immunoSEQ multiplex PCR; TCRdb has only the in-frame clones, and not every one. The data show roughly 100,000 clones, about four fifths seen once. The source material was peripheral blood. Receptor source: a woman aged 80 or over with active or convalescent COVID-19.

The rearrangement links TRBV9 to TRBJ1-3; the D is unclear. V shed 0 bases and J shed 0 bases, with 10 bases lying between them. The length of the CDR3 is 16 residues. The V gene's germline CDR1 is SGDLS and CDR2 YYNGEE. CDR3 protein: CASSVGQADSGNTIYF. CDR3 sequence (DNA): TGTGCCAGCAGCGTAGGGCAGGCAGACTCTGGAAACACCATATATTTT.

Written as DNA, the CDR3 is TGTGCCAGCAGCTTAAAGGGGGATACAGTGAAGACCCAGTACTTC. Its translation: CASSLKGDTVKTQYF. The V call is TRBV7-2, the J call TRBJ2-5; D may be TRBD1 (6 bases). Trimming removed 2 bases from V and 6 bases from J, with 16 bases in between. This CDR3 has 15 residues. CDR1 and CDR2 (germline): SGHTA, FQGNSA.

The CDR3 DNA follows: TGTGCCAGCAGCGTAACAACCGGGACAGCCAACACTGAAGCTTTCTTT. Protein: CASSVTTGTANTEAFF. The rearrangement links TRBV9 to TRBJ1-1, with TRBD1 matching over 7 bases. V was clipped by 1 base and J by 2 bases; unmatched bases: 8. CDR1 SGDLS and CDR2 YYNGEE come from the germline V gene. CDR3 length: 16 amino acids.

CDR3 sequence reads: CASSPFTGTGYNEQFF. In DNA, the CDR3 is TGTGCCAGCAGCCCGTTTACAGGGACGGGGTACAATGAGCAGTTCTTC. The chain is built from TRBV11-2 and TRBJ2-1; D might be TRBD1 (6 bases). Germline V lookup: CDR1 SGHAT, CDR2 FQNNGV. This CDR3 contains 16 residues. Trimming shortened V by 5 bases and J by 4 bases, and 18 bases separated the two germline ends.

The V and J genes are TRBV6-5 and TRBJ2-7, with 7 bases lining up with TRBD1. CDR1 MNHEY and CDR2 SVGAGI come from the germline V gene. This CDR3 has 16 residues. V lost 0 bases and J lost 3; bases outside the gene matches: 8. The CDR3 sequence: CASSYSRRTGGYEQYF. For the CDR3, the DNA is TGTGCCAGCAGTTACTCGAGGCGGACAGGAGGCTACGAGCAGTACTTC.